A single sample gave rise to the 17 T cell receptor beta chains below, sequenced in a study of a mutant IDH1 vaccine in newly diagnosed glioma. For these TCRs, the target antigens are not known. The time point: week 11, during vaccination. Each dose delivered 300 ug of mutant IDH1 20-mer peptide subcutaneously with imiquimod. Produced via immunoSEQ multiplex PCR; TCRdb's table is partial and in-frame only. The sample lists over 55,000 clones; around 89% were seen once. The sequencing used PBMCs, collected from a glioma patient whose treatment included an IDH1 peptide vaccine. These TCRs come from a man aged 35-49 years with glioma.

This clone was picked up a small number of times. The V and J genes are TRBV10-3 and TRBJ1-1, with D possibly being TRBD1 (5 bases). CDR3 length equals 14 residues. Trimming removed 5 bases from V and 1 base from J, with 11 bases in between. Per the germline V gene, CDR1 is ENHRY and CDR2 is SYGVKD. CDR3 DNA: TGTGCCATCAGTATCCGGGACGCGAACACTGAAGCTTTCTTT. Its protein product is CAISIRDANTEAFF.

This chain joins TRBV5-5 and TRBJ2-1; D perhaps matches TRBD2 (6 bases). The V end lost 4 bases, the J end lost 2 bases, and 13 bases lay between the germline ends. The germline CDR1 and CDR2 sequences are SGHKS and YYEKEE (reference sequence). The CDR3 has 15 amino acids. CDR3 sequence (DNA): TGTGCCAGCAGCCCCGGGGGTCCCCCCTACAATGAGCAGTTCTTC. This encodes CASSPGGPPYNEQFF.

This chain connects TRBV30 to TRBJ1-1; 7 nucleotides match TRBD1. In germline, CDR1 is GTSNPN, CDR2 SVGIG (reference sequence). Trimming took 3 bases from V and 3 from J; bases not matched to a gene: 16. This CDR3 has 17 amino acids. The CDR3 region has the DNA TGTGCCTGGAGCCGTCATCCCCGACAGGGAGGGTACACTGAAGCTTTCTTT. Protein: CAWSRHPRQGGYTEAFF.

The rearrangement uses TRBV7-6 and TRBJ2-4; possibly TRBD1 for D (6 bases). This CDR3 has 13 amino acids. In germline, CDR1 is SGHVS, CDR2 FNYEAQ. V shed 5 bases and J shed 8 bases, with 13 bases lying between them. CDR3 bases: TGTGCCAGCAGCACCGGACAGATGGACATTCAGTACTTC. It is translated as CASSTGQMDIQYF.

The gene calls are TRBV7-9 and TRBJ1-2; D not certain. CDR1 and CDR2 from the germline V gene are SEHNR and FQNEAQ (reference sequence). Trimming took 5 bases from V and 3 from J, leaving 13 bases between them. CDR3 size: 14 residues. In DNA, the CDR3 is TGTGCCAGCAGCCAACTCCCCCAGGACTATGGCTACACCTTC. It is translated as CASSQLPQDYGYTF.

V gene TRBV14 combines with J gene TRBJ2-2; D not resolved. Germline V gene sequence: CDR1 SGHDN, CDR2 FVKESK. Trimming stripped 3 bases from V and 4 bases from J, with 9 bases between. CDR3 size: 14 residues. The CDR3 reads CASSQGISTGELFF. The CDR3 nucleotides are TGTGCCAGCAGCCAGGGGATAAGCACCGGGGAGCTGTTTTTT.

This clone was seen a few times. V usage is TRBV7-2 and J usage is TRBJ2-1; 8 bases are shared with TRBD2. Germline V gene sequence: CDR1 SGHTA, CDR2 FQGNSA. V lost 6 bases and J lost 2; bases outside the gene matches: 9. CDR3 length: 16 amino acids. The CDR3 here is CASRRLTSETYNEQFF. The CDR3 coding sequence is TGTGCCAGCAGGCGCTTGACTAGCGAGACCTACAATGAGCAGTTCTTC.

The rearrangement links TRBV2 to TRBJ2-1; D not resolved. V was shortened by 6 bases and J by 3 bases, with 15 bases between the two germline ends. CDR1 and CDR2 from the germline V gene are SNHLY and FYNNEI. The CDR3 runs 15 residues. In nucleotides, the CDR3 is TGTGCCAGCAGGACTGGACGGTTCCTCTACAATGAGCAGTTCTTC. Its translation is CASRTGRFLYNEQFF.

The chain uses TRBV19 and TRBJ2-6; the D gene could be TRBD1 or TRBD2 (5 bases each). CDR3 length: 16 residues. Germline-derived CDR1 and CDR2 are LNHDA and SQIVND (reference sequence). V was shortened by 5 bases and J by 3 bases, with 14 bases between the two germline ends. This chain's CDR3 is CASSPGTADGANVLTF. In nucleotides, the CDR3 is TGTGCCAGTAGTCCCGGGACCGCGGATGGGGCCAACGTCCTGACTTTC.

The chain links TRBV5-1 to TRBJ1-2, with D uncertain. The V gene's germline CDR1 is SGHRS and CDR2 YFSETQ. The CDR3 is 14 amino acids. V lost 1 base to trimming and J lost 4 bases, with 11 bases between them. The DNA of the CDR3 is TGCGCCAGCAGCTTGAGCCCAGGCGCCTATGGCTACACCTTC. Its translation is CASSLSPGAYGYTF.

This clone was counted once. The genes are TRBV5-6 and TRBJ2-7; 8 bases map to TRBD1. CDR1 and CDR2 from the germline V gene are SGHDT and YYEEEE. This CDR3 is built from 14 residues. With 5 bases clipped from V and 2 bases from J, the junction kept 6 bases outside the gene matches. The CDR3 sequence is CASRATGETYEQYF. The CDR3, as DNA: TGTGCCAGCAGGGCGACAGGGGAAACCTACGAGCAGTACTTC.

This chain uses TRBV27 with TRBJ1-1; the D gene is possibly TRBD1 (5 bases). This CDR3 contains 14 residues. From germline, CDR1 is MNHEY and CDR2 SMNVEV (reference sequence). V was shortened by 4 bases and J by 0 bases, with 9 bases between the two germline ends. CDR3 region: CASSSGPLNTEAFF. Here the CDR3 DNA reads TGTGCCAGCAGTTCGGGACCCCTGAACACTGAAGCTTTCTTT.

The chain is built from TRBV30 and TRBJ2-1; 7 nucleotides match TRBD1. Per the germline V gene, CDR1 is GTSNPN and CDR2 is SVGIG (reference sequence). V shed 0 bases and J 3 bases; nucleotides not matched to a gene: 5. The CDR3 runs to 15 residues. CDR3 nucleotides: TGTGCCTGGAGTGTCCAAGGGGGCTACTACAATGAGCAGTTCTTC. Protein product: CAWSVQGGYYNEQFF.

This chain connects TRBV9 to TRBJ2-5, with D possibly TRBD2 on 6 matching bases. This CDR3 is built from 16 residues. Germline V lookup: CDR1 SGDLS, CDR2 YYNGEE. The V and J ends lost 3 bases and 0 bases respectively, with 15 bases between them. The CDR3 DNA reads TGTGCCAGCAGCGAGGAGGGGCGGGATTACCAAGAGACCCAGTACTTC. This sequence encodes CASSEEGRDYQETQYF.

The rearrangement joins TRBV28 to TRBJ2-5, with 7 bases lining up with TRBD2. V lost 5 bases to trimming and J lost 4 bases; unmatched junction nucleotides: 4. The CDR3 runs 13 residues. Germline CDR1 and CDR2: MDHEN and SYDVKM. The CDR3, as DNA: TGTGCCAGCAGTAAGCGGGAACGAGAGACCCAGTACTTC. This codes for CASSKRERETQYF.

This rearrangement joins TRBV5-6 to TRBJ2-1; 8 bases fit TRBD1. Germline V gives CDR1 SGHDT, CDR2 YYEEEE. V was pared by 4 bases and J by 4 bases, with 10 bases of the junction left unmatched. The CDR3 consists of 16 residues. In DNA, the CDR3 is TGTGCCAGCAGCACATCTTGGACAGGGTTGTACAATGAGCAGTTCTTC. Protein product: CASSTSWTGLYNEQFF.

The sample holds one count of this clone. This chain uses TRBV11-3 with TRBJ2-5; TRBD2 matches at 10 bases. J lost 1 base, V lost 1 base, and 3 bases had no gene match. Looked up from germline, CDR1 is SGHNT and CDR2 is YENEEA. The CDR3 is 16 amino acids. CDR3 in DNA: TGTGCCAGCAGCTTAGTCTCTAGCGGGGGCCAAGAGACCCAGTACTTC. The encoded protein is CASSLVSSGGQETQYF.